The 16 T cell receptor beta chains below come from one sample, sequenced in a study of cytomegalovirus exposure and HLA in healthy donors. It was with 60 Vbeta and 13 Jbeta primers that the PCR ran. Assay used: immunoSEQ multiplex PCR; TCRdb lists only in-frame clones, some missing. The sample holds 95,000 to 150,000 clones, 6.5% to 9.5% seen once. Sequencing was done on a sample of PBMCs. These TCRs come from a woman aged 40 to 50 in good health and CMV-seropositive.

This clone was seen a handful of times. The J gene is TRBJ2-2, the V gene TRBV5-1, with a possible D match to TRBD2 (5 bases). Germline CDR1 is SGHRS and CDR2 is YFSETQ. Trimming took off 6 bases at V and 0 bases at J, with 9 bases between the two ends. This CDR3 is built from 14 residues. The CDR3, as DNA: TGCGCCAGCATAGAGGGTACGAACACCGGGGAGCTGTTTTTT. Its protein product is CASIEGTNTGELFF.

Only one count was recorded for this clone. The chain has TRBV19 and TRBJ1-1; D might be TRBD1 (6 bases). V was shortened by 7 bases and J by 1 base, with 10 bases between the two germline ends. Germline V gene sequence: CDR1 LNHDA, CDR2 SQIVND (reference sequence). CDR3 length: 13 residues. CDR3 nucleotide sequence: TGTGCCAGTAACCCGGGACAGAACACTGAAGCTTTCTTT. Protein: CASNPGQNTEAFF.

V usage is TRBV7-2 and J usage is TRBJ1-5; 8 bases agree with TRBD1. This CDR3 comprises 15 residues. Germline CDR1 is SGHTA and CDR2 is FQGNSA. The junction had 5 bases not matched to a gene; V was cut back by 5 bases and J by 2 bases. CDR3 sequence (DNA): TGTGCCAGCAGCCCCGGGACAGGAGGCAATCAGCCCCAGCATTTT. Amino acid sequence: CASSPGTGGNQPQHF.

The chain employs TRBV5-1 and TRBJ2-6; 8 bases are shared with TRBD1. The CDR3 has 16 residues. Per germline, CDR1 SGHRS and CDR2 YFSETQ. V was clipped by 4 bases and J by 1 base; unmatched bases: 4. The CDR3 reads CASSLTGVSGANVLTF. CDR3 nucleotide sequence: TGCGCCAGCAGCCTGACAGGGGTATCTGGGGCCAACGTCCTGACTTTC.

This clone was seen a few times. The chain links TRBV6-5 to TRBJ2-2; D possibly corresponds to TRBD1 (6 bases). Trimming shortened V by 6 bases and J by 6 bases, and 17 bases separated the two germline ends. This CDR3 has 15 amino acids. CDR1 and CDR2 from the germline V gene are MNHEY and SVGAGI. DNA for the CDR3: TGTGCCAGCAGGATGACAGGAGGCCCACCCGGGGAGCTGTTTTTT. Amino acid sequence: CASRMTGGPPGELFF.

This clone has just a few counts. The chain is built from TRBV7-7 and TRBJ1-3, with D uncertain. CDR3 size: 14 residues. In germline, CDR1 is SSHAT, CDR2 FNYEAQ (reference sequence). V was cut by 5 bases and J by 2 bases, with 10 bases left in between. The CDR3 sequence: CASSPGVTGNTIYF. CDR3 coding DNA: TGTGCCAGCAGCCCCGGGGTTACTGGAAACACCATATATTTT.

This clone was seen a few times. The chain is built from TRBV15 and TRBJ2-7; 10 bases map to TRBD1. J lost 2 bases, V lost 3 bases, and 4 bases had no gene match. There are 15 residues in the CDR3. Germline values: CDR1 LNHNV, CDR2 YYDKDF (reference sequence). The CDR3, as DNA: TGTGCCACCAGCAGCACGGGACAGGGGACCTACGAGCAGTACTTC. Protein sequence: CATSSTGQGTYEQYF.

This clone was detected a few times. The DNA for the CDR3 is TGTGCCAGCAGCTTAGAGTATCAGGGGACTGAAGCTTTCTTT. This gives the protein CASSLEYQGTEAFF. The chain has TRBV7-9 and TRBJ1-1; D perhaps matches TRBD1 (6 bases). Trimming stripped 1 base from V and 5 bases from J, with 11 bases between. The CDR3 totals 14 residues. Germline assignment: CDR1 SEHNR and CDR2 FQNEAQ (reference sequence).

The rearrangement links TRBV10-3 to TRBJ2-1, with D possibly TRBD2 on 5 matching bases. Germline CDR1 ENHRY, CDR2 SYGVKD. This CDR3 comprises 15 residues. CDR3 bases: TGTCCCTCCATCAAGAACACCCTGAGGGACAATGAGCAGTTCTTC. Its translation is CPSIKNTLRDNEQFF.

For the CDR3, the DNA is TGCGCCAGCAGCCAAGCCCCCCAGCGGGGGGTCCTGAGCTCCTACGAGCAGTACTTC. Translation gives CASSQAPQRGVLSSYEQYF. This rearrangement joins TRBV4-1 to TRBJ2-7; 9 bases align to TRBD2. The germline V gene encodes CDR1 MGHRA and CDR2 YSYEKL. Germline trimming cut 1 base from V and 0 bases from J; bases unmatched to any gene: 13. The CDR3 contains 19 residues.

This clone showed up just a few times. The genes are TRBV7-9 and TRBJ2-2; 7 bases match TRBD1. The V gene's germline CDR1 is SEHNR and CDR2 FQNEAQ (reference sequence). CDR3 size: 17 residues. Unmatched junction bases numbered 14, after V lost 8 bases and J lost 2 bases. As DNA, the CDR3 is TGTGCCAGCGTTGGCCTAGGACAGGCCAGTAACACCGGGGAGCTGTTTTTT. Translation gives CASVGLGQASNTGELFF. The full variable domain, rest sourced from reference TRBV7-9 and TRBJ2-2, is DTGVSQNPRHKITKRGQNVTFRCDPISEHNRLYWYRQTLGQGPEFLTYFQNEAQLEKSRLLSDRFSAERPKGSFSTLEIQRTEQGDSAMYLCASVGLGQASNTGELFFGEGSRLTVL.

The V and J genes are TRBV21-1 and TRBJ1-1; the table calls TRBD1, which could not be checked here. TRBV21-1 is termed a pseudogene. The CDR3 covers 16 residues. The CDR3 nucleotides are TGTGCCAGCAGCGCCAGGGGGCAGTTGCGTGACACTGAAGCTTTCTTT. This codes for CASSARGQLRDTEAFF.

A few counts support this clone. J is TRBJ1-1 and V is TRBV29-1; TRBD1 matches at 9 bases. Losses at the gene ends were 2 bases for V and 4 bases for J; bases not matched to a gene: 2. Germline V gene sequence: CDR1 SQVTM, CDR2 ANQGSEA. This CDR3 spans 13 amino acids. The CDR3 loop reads CSVETQGATEAFF. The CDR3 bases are TGCAGCGTTGAAACACAGGGGGCCACTGAAGCTTTCTTT.

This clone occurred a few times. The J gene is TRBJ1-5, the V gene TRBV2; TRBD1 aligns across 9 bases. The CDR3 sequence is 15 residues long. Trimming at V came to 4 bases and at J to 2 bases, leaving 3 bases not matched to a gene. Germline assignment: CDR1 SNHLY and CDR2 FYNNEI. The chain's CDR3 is CASSVRTGGNQPQHF. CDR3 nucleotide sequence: TGTGCCAGCAGTGTCCGGACAGGGGGCAATCAGCCCCAGCATTTT. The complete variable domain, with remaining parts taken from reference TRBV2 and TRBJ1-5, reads EPEVTQTPSHQVTQMGQEVILRCVPISNHLYFYWYRQILGQKVEFLVSFYNNEISEKSEIFDDQFSVERPDGSNFTLKIRSTKLEDSAMYFCASSVRTGGNQPQHFGDGTRLSIL.

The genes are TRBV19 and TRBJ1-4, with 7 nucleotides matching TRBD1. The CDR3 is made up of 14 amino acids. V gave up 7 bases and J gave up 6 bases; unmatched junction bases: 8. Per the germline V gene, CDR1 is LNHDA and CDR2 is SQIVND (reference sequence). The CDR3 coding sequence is TGTGCCAGTACGGTGGGCAGGGGGGATGAAAAACTGTTTTTT. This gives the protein CASTVGRGDEKLFF.

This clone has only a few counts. CDR3 nucleotide sequence: TGTGCCAGCAGTTTCGACAGCAATGAGCAGTTCTTC. It is translated as CASSFDSNEQFF. The chain uses TRBV6-5 and TRBJ2-1; perhaps TRBD1 as D (5 bases). CDR3 length: 12 amino acids. CDR1 is MNHEY and CDR2 is SVGAGI in the germline V gene. Trimming stripped 4 bases from V and 6 bases from J, with 7 bases between.